Listed below are T cell receptor beta chains from one sample, sequenced in a study of blood T cells in healthy people across ages. One entry per CDR3 protein, called by TCRdb with MiXCR from the 5' RACE reads. The profile shows some 1.5 million distinct CDR3 sequences, about 28% of them singletons. The sequenced material came from blood. Source of these receptors: a woman in her twenties or thirties in good health. The CDR3 runs from the conserved cysteine through the conserved F or W.

V: TRBV25-1
CDR3: CASSEPSMADNEQFF

V: TRBV20-1
CDR3: CSARGGTLSYEQYF

V: TRBV7-9
CDR3: CPSSLGGAAAETQYF

V: TRBV2
CDR3: CASSAQNNQPQHF

V: TRBV5-1
CDR3: CASRRGGAVETQYF

V: TRBV6-5
CDR3: CASGNRDNQPQHF

V: TRBV5-1
CDR3: CASSLLSSGRPSGNEQFF

V: TRBV12-5
CDR3: CASGLVVFMSYEQYF

V: TRBV2
CDR3: CASSDLLQETQYF

V: TRBV4-1
CDR3: CASSQVQDQETQYF

V: TRBV12-3/TRBV12-4
CDR3: CASSLARPEDSPLHF

V: TRBV6-5
CDR3: CASSRDRPPYEQYF

V: TRBV28
CDR3: CASTRPFSGANVLTF

V: TRBV5-4
CDR3: CASSLQRMSTDTQYF

V: TRBV7-9
CDR3: CAYYTYQGSSTDTQYF